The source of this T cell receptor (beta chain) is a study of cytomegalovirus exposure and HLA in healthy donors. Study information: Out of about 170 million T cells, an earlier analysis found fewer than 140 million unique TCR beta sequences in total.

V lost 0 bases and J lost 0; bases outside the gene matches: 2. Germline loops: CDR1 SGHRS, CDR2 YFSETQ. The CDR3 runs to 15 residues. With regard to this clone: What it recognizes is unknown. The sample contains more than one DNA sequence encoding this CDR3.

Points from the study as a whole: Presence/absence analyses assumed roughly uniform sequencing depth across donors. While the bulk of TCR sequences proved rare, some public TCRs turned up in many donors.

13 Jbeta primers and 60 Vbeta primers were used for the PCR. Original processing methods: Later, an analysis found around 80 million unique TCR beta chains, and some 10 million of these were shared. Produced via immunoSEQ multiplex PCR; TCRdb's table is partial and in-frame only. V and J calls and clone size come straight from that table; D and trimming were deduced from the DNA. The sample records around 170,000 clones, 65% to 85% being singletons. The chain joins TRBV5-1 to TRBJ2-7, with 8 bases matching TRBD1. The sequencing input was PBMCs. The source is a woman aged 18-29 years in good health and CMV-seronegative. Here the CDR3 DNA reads TGCGCCAGCAGCTTGGGACAGGGGAGCTCCTACGAGCAGTACTTC. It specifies CASSLGQGSSYEQYF.